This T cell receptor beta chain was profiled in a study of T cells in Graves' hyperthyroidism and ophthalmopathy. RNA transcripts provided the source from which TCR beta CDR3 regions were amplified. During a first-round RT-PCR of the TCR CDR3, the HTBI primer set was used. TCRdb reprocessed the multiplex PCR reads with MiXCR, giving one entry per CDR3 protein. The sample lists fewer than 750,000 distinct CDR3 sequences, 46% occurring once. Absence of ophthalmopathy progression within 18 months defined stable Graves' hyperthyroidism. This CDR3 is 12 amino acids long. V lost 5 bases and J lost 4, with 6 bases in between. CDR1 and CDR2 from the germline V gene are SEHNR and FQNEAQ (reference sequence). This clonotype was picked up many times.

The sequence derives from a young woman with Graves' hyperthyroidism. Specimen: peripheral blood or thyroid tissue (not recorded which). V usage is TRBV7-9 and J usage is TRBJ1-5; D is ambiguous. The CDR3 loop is CASSQINQPQHF. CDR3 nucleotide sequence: TGTGCCAGCAGCCAAATTAATCAGCCCCAGCATTTT.